The 20 T cell receptor beta chains below were found in one sample sequenced in a study of T cells in tuberculosis. Here immunoSEQ multiplex PCR was the method, and the copy in TCRdb shows in-frame clones only, minus some. In the table there are 20,000 to 25,000 clones, around 95% of which are singletons. The specimen sequenced was PBMCs. The receptors originated from a donor between 10 and 35 years old with latent tuberculosis or without tuberculosis infection.

This clone was recorded only once. The chain joins TRBV11-2 to TRBJ1-1; 8 nucleotides align to TRBD1. CDR3 length equals 15 residues. With 5 bases clipped from V and 0 bases from J, the junction kept 5 bases outside the gene matches. Per germline, CDR1 SGHAT and CDR2 FQNNGV. CDR3 nucleotide sequence: TGTGCCAGCAGCCGCCAGGGGGCCATGAACACTGAAGCTTTCTTT. Residues: CASSRQGAMNTEAFF. Supplemented by reference TRBV11-2 and TRBJ1-1, the full variable domain reads EAGVAQSPRYKIIEKRQSVAFWCNPISGHATLYWYQQILGQGPKLLIQFQNNGVVDDSQLPKDRFSAERLKGVDSTLKIQPAKLEDSAVYLCASSRQGAMNTEAFFGQGTRLTVV.

The chain is built from TRBV25-1 and TRBJ1-6; D not certain. CDR1 and CDR2 from the germline V gene are MGHDK and SYGVNS. The V gene lost 0 bases and the J gene lost 6 bases, with 3 bases spanning the gap. The CDR3 length is 13 residues. CDR3 coding DNA: TGTGCCAGCAGTGAATATAGTAATTCACCCCTCCACTTT. The encoded protein is CASSEYSNSPLHF. The whole variable domain, filled in from reference TRBV25-1 and TRBJ1-6, reads EADIYQTPRYLVIGTGKKITLECSQTMGHDKMYWYQQDPGMELHLIHYSYGVNSTEKGDLSSESTVSRIRTEHFPLTLESARPSHTSQYLCASSEYSNSPLHFGNGTRLTVT.

V usage is TRBV18 and J usage is TRBJ2-1; 7 bases are a match to TRBD1. The germline V gene encodes CDR1 KGHSH and CDR2 LQKENI. Trimming removed 3 bases from V and 5 bases from J; junction bases left unmatched: 4. The CDR3 contains 14 residues. CDR3 loop: CASSPYTGDNEQFF. CDR3 sequence (DNA): TGTGCCAGCTCACCGTATACAGGGGACAATGAGCAGTTCTTC.

The chain employs TRBV6-5 and TRBJ1-2; no definite D call. Trimming took off 4 bases at V and 0 bases at J, with 12 bases between the two ends. Germline CDR1 MNHEY, CDR2 SVGAGI. The CDR3 loop spans 15 amino acids. CDR3 region: CASSFAPTTNYGYTF. CDR3 sequence (DNA): TGTGCCAGCAGTTTCGCCCCGACAACTAACTATGGCTACACCTTC.

This sequence joins TRBV19 and TRBJ1-2; TRBD1 is a possible D gene (5 bases). The CDR3 has 12 residues. Germline CDR1 reads LNHDA; CDR2 reads SQIVND (reference sequence). The V gene lost 3 bases and the J gene lost 7 bases, with 9 bases spanning the gap. The CDR3 region has the DNA TGTGCCAGTAGTATTGGAGGGGCTGGCTACACCTTC. Amino acid sequence: CASSIGGAGYTF.

The V and J genes are TRBV5-1 and TRBJ2-1; TRBD2 agrees at 11 bases. V gave up 1 base and J gave up 10 bases; unmatched junction bases: 4. The germline CDR1 and CDR2 sequences are SGHRS and YFSETQ. CDR3 length: 14 residues. CDR3 DNA: TGCGCCAGCAGCTTGATAGCGGGGGGGCGCGAGCAGTTCTTC. Encoded protein: CASSLIAGGREQFF.

This chain links TRBV29-1 with TRBJ1-1; 8 nucleotides align to TRBD1. CDR1 SQVTM and CDR2 ANQGSEA come from the germline V gene. V shed 7 bases, J shed 1 base, and the junction held 14 bases outside the gene matches. The CDR3 totals 16 residues. The CDR3 here is CSAKGGQGGGNTEAFF. The DNA for the CDR3 is TGCAGCGCCAAGGGCGGACAGGGTGGGGGGAACACTGAAGCTTTCTTT.

J is TRBJ1-3 and V is TRBV9; 7 nucleotides align to TRBD1. CDR1 and CDR2 (germline): SGDLS, YYNGEE. J was trimmed by 0 bases and V by 0 bases; bases with no gene match: 3. The CDR3 has 16 residues. As DNA, the CDR3 is TGTGCCAGCAGCGTAGGGACAGGACTCTCTGGAAACACCATATATTTT. Translation: CASSVGTGLSGNTIYF.

J is TRBJ2-3 and V is TRBV15; TRBD1 might be the D (6 bases). The CDR3 covers 16 residues. Trimming removed 0 bases from V and 1 base from J, with 11 bases in between. Per germline, CDR1 LNHNV and CDR2 YYDKDF (reference sequence). The CDR3 region has the DNA TGTGCCACCAGCAGAGATTTGGGGGCCCGCACAGATACGCAGTATTTT. Protein sequence: CATSRDLGARTDTQYF.

The rearrangement joins TRBV6-1 to TRBJ2-5; 9 bases map to TRBD2. The V segment lost 1 base and the J segment 2 bases; nucleotides outside the gene matches: 2. Per the germline V gene, CDR1 is MNHNS and CDR2 is SASEGT. The CDR3 is made up of 15 amino acids. For the CDR3, the DNA is TGTGCCAGCAGTGAAGAGGCGGGGGGGCAAGAGACCCAGTACTTC. Its translation is CASSEEAGGQETQYF.

The chain joins TRBV6-1 to TRBJ2-6; unclear D gene. This CDR3 has 19 residues. Trimming shortened V by 3 bases and J by 1 base, and 19 bases separated the two germline ends. The germline gives CDR1 MNHNS, CDR2 SASEGT. CDR3 region: CASSDARSTLPSGANVLTF. As DNA, the CDR3 is TGTGCCAGCAGTGACGCCCGTTCGACATTACCATCTGGGGCCAACGTCCTGACTTTC.

This chain links TRBV5-1 with TRBJ1-1; TRBD1 agrees at 10 bases. Germline-derived CDR1 and CDR2 are SGHRS and YFSETQ. J was trimmed by 1 base and V by 4 bases; bases with no gene match: 7. CDR3 length: 16 amino acids. CDR3 residues: CASSVLRTGGNTEAFF. Here the CDR3 DNA reads TGCGCCAGCAGCGTTCTGCGGACAGGGGGGAACACTGAAGCTTTCTTT.

The J gene is TRBJ1-1, the V gene TRBV7-9, with 9 bases fitting TRBD1. J lost 2 bases, V lost 5 bases, and 6 bases had no gene match. Germline CDR1 is SEHNR and CDR2 is FQNEAQ (reference sequence). This CDR3 has 15 residues. The chain's CDR3 is CASSNGQGINTEAFF. The CDR3 DNA is TGTGCCAGCAGCAACGGACAGGGGATAAACACTGAAGCTTTCTTT.

The J gene is TRBJ2-7, the V gene TRBV6-1; 7 nucleotides line up with TRBD1. In germline, CDR1 is MNHNS, CDR2 SASEGT. The CDR3 has 14 residues. The ends lost 5 bases at V and 2 bases at J; junction bases unmatched: 6. CDR3 bases: TGTGCCAGCAGTCGAGACAGGGCTCCCTACGAGCAGTACGTC. Translated: CASSRDRAPYEQYV.

The chain employs TRBV7-7 and TRBJ2-2, with D uncertain. Germline V CDR1 and CDR2: SSHAT, FNYEAQ (reference sequence). This CDR3 contains 14 residues. V was clipped by 4 bases and J by 7 bases, with 13 bases between them. The CDR3 region is CASSSSSENGELFF. CDR3 bases: TGTGCCAGCAGCTCCTCTTCGGAGAACGGGGAGCTGTTTTTT.

The chain has TRBV29-1 and TRBJ1-1; TRBD1 matches 9 bases. The CDR3 contains 13 residues. Germline assignment: CDR1 SQVTM and CDR2 ANQGSEA. Unmatched junction bases numbered 7, after V lost 6 bases and J lost 5 bases. CDR3 sequence: CSVVGQGGTEAFF. In nucleotides, the CDR3 is TGCAGCGTAGTGGGACAGGGTGGTACTGAAGCTTTCTTT. The full variable domain, rest sourced from reference TRBV29-1 and TRBJ1-1, is SAVISQKPSRDICQRGTSLTIQCQVDSQVTMMFWYRQQPGQSLTLIATANQGSEATYESGFVIDKFPISRPNLTFSTLTVSNMSPEDSSIYLCSVVGQGGTEAFFGQGTRLTVV.

This sequence joins TRBV14 and TRBJ2-5, with 8 bases matching TRBD1. V lost 5 bases and J lost 3; bases outside the gene matches: 5. This CDR3 spans 14 amino acids. Per the germline V gene, CDR1 is SGHDN and CDR2 is FVKESK. The CDR3 DNA reads TGTGCCAGCAGCTATGACAGGGGAAAAGAGACCCAGTACTTC. Translation gives CASSYDRGKETQYF.

The chain carries TRBV30 and TRBJ1-3; weak D call: TRBD1 (6 bases). Germline lookup yields CDR1 GTSNPN and CDR2 SVGIG (reference sequence). Trimming shortened V by 0 bases and J by 0 bases, and 6 bases separated the two germline ends. The CDR3 consists of 14 residues. This chain's CDR3 is CAWSVGGSGNTIYF. The CDR3 DNA sequence: TGTGCCTGGAGTGTAGGGGGCTCTGGAAACACCATATATTTT.

Here the CDR3 reads CASSYSTREVEQYF. The DNA for the CDR3 is TGTGCCAGCAGTTACTCGACCAGGGAAGTCGAGCAGTACTTC. The chain is built from TRBV6-6 and TRBJ2-7, with TRBD1 as a possible D gene (5 bases). The length of the CDR3 is 14 residues. In germline, CDR1 is MNHNY, CDR2 SVGAGI (reference sequence). The V end lost 0 bases, the J end lost 6 bases, and 12 bases lay between the germline ends.

This chain links TRBV6-1 with TRBJ2-5, with TRBD2 matching 12 bases. V was clipped by 7 bases and J by 4 bases; unmatched bases: 7. The CDR3 loop spans 15 amino acids. CDR1 MNHNS and CDR2 SASEGT come from the germline V gene. DNA of the CDR3: TGTGCCAGCAACCCTAGCGGGGGGGCCGGAGAGACCCAGTACTTC. Protein: CASNPSGGAGETQYF.